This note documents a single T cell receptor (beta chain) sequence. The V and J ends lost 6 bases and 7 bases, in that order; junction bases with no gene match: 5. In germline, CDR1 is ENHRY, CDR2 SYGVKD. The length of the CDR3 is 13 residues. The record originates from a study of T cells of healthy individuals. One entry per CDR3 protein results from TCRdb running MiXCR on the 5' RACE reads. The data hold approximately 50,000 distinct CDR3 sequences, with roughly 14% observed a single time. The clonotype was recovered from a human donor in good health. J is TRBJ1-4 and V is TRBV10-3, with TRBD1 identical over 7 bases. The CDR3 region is CAIRGTVGEKLFF. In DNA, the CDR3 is TGTGCCATCAGAGGGACAGTGGGTGAAAAACTGTTTTTT.